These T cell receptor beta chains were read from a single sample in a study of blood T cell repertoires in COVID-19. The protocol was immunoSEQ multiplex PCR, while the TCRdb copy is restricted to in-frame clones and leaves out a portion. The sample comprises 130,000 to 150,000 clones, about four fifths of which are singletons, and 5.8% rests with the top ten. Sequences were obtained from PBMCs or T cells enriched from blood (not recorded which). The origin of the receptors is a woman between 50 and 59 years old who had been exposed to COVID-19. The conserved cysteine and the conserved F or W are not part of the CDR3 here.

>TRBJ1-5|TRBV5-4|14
ASSLGGTGSSQPQH
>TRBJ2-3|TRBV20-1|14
SASGALAGGIDTQY
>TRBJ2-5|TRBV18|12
ASSPLLAKETQY
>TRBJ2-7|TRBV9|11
ASSVAGVDEQY
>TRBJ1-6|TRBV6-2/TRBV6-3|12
ASSSGEFNSPLH
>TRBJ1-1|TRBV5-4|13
ASSNSRGVDTEAF
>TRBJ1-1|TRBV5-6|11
ASGPIQGTEAF
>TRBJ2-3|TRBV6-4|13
ASSAQGTSTDTQY
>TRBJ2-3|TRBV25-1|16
ASSEWELQGPSTDTQY
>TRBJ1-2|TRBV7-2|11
ASSLASGIGYT
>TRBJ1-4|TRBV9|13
ASSSTGGGSEKLF
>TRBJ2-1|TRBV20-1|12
SASPSGSYNEQF
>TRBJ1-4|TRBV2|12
ASSWTGDSPELF
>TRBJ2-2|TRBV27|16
ASSLGTSGHANTGELF
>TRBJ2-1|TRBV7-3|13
ASSLDGGASNEQF
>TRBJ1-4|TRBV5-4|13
ASSPAGRGGEKLF
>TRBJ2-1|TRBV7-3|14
ASSLTPDLPNNEQF
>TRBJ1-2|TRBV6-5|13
ASSPWTGAVPGYT
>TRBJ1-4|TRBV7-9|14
ASSSYLQGRGEKLF
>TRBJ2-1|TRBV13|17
ASSLGVGASGGLYNEQF
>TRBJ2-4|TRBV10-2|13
ASSDQGRTKNIQY
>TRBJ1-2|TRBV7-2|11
ASSLLGSYGYT
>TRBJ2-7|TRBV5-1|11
ASSPFQGYEQY
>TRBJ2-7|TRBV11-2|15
ASSYSGTGRRLWEQY
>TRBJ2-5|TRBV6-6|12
ASSYQRTGETQY
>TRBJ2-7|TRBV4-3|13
ASSQDGELAAEQY
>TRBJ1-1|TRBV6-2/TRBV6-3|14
ASSYGERTGGTEAF
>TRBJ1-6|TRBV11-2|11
ASTGVVGSPLH
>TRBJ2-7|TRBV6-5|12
ASSRGQGVYEQY
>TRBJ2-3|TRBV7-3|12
ASSLGQIGDTQY
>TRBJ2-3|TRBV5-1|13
ASSLGSGGTDTQY